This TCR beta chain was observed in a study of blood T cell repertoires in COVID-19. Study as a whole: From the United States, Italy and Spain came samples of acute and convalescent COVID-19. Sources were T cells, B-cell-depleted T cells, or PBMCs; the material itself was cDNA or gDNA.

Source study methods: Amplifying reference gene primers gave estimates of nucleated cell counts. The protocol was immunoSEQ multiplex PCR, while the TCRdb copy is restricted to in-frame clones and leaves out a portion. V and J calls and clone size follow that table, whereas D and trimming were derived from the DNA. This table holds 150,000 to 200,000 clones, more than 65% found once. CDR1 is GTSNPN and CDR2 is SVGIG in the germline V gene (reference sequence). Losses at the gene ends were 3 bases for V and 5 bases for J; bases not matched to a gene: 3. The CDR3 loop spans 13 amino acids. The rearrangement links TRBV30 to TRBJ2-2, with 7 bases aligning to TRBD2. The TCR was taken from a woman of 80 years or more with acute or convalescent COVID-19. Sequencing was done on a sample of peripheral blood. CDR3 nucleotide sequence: TGTGCCTGGAGGTGGGAGGGGACCGGGGAGCTGTTTTTT. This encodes CAWRWEGTGELFF.